The rows below give T cell receptor beta chains drawn from one sample of a study of siplizumab effects on memory and regulatory T cells. The repertoire was sequenced with immunoSEQ multiplex PCR; TCRdb's copy has only in-frame clones and lacks some. The profile shows about 100,000 clones, just under 95% of them singletons. Sequences were obtained from non-Treg CD4+ T cells sorted from blood. All receptors come from a human donor in good health. Both conserved end residues are part of each CDR3. D genes are given only for firm matches. Where a row states a size, it is once, few, many or the class of an expanded clone; other rows omit it.

TRBV9,TRBD2,19,-,TRBJ2-2,TGTGCCAGCAGCGTACAGTTGGGACTAGCGGGAGGTTACGCCGGGGAGCTGTTTTTT,CASSVQLGLAGGYAGELFF
TRBV28,-,15,-,TRBJ2-7,TGTGCCAGCAGAACTCAGGGGGGGAGCTCCTACGAGCAGTACTTC,CASRTQGGSSYEQYF
TRBV5-1,-,17,-,TRBJ2-1,TGCGCCAGCAGCTCCCTACCGGGGGGTGGGGGCGGCAATGAGCAGTTCTTC,CASSSLPGGGGGNEQFF
TRBV19,-,17,-,TRBJ1-1,TGTGCCAGTAGTATAGAATCTAGCGGGCGGCCGAACACTGAAGCTTTCTTT,CASSIESSGRPNTEAFF
TRBV7-2,-,15,-,TRBJ1-5,TGTGCCAGCAGCTTAGGATCGGTTACGAATCAGCCCCAGCATTTT,CASSLGSVTNQPQHF
TRBV2,TRBD1,15,-,TRBJ1-2,TGTGCCAGCCGGGAGGGGACAGTAAATAACTATGGCTACACCTTC,CASREGTVNNYGYTF
TRBV6-5,TRBD1,15,-,TRBJ2-1,TGTGCCAGCAGTTACGGCAGGGGGCAGGTTAATGAGCAGTTCTTC,CASSYGRGQVNEQFF
TRBV5-5,-,16,-,TRBJ1-1,TGTGCCAGCAGCGCCCGGACAGATTCCGTGAACACTGAAGCTTTCTTT,CASSARTDSVNTEAFF
TRBV11-1,-,15,-,TRBJ2-5,TGTGCCAGCAGCACAGCTGGTCGCAGAGGACTTCACTCGCACTTC,CASSTAGRRGLHSHF
TRBV20-1,-,11,once,TRBJ2-3,TGCAGTGCTAATCTCCAGTCAGCGCAGTATTTT,CSANLQSAQYF
TRBV6-4,-,14,-,TRBJ2-7,TGTGCCAGCAGTGAGGGACTCCGCACCTACGAGCAGTACTTC,CASSEGLRTYEQYF
TRBV6-1,-,14,-,TRBJ1-1,TGTGCCAGCAGTGAAGCAGGGGCTTGGGCTGAAGCTTTCTTT,CASSEAGAWAEAFF
TRBV5-1,-,13,-,TRBJ2-4,TGCGCCAGCAGCCCGGGGCCTTATTGGGCGACCGAATTC,CASSPGPYWATEF
TRBV11-3,TRBD2,15,-,TRBJ2-1,TGTGCCAGCAGCTCCGGGGTAGCGGGGCTCAATGAGCAGTTCTTC,CASSSGVAGLNEQFF
TRBV5-1,-,14,-,TRBJ1-4,TGCGCCAGCAGCTCTCTGGGGGCAGGCGAAAAACTGTTTTTT,CASSSLGAGEKLFF
TRBV28,TRBD2,12,once,TRBJ2-3,TGTGCCAGCAGTTTATGGGGAGGGAGACTGGATTTT,CASSLWGGRLDF
TRBV28,-,13,-,TRBJ1-1,TGTGCCAGCAGTTTACCCCTGAACACTGAAGCTTTCTTT,CASSLPLNTEAFF
TRBV27,TRBD1,13,-,TRBJ2-7,TGTGCCAGCAGGACGGGACAGGTGGGCGAGCAGTACTTC,CASRTGQVGEQYF
TRBV30,-,14,-,TRBJ2-7,TGTGCCTGGAGTGTAAGGCTAGCGTTCGACGAGCAGTACTTC,CAWSVRLAFDEQYF
TRBV6-1,-,12,-,TRBJ1-1,TGTGCCAGCAGTACCAGGTTGAGTGAAGCTTTCTTT,CASSTRLSEAFF
TRBV7-6,-,16,-,TRBJ2-1,TGTGCCAGCAGCTTACAGACGGGACTCACCAACAATGAGCAGTTCTTC,CASSLQTGLTNNEQFF
TRBV5-1,-,14,-,TRBJ2-3,TGCGCCAGCAGCTTGGCTTCAGACCTAGATACGCAGTATTTT,CASSLASDLDTQYF
TRBV9,TRBD1,13,-,TRBJ2-5,TGTGCCAGCAGCCGGGACAGACAAGAGACCCAGTACTTC,CASSRDRQETQYF
TRBV2,TRBD1,12,-,TRBJ2-7,TGTGCCAGCAGACTACAGGGGTACGAGCAGTACTTC,CASRLQGYEQYF
TRBV6-1,-,12,-,TRBJ2-1,TGTGCCAGCGTCAGCTCCTACAATGAGCAGTTCTTC,CASVSSYNEQFF
TRBV28,-,14,-,TRBJ1-1,TGTGCCAGCAGTTTGAGGGGCATGAACACTGAAGCTTTCTTT,CASSLRGMNTEAFF